These T cell receptor beta chains were read from a single sample in a study of blood T cell repertoires in COVID-19. TCRdb's copy holds only in-frame clones and misses some; the assay was immunoSEQ multiplex PCR. The sample has under 250,000 clones, 80% to 90% seen once. Sequencing input: peripheral blood. The receptors were gathered from a man in his fifties with acute or convalescent COVID-19. The CDR3 runs from the conserved cysteine through the conserved F or W. D genes are given only for firm matches. The size of a clone is reported for some rows only, either as once, few or many, or as a class for expanded clones.

DNA | CDR3 | size | J | V | D
TGTGCCAGCAGCTTGGAGCCCCAGGGGGCCGGGGACACCGGGGAGCTGTTTTTT | CASSLEPQGAGDTGELFF | NA | TRBJ2-2 | TRBV5-4 | TRBD1
TGTGCCAGCAGCGTTGGGGACAGGGGACTCTACGAGCAGTACTTC | CASSVGDRGLYEQYF | NA | TRBJ2-7 | TRBV9 | TRBD1
TGTGCCAGCACCAATCTGCGGGAGGGTCTCGCAGATACGCAGTATTTT | CASTNLREGLADTQYF | NA | TRBJ2-3 | TRBV5-5 | TRBD2
TGTGCCAGCACCGGGACTAGCGGTTACGAGCAGTACTTC | CASTGTSGYEQYF | NA | TRBJ2-7 | TRBV9 | TRBD2
TGCGCCAGCAGCTTGAACAGGGAGGGGGAAAAACTGTTTTTT | CASSLNREGEKLFF | NA | TRBJ1-4 | TRBV5-1 | NA
TGTGCCAGCAGCGATGAGAGTAGCTCCTATAATTCACCCCTCCACTTT | CASSDESSSYNSPLHF | NA | TRBJ1-6 | TRBV9 | NA
TGTGCCAGCTCCCCCCGTGGACAGTTTCCTAGCACAGATACGCAGTATTTT | CASSPRGQFPSTDTQYF | NA | TRBJ2-3 | TRBV2 | NA
TGTGCCAGTAGTATAGTGGGGGAGGGCCGCAATCAGCCCCAGCATTTT | CASSIVGEGRNQPQHF | NA | TRBJ1-5 | TRBV19 | NA
TGTGCCTGGAGTGTACCCGGGACAGGGGGGTCACCCCTCCACTTT | CAWSVPGTGGSPLHF | NA | TRBJ1-6 | TRBV30 | TRBD1
TGTGCCAGCAGCTTAGCGCTGGCGGGGGGAATCACAGATACGCAGTATTTT | CASSLALAGGITDTQYF | NA | TRBJ2-3 | TRBV7-9 | TRBD2
TGTGCCAGCGGGGGACAGAACTCCTACGAGCAGTACTTC | CASGGQNSYEQYF | NA | TRBJ2-7 | TRBV2 | TRBD1
TGTGCCAGCAGCCCTGGGACTAGTAGGACCTCCTACGAGCAGTACTTC | CASSPGTSRTSYEQYF | NA | TRBJ2-7 | TRBV7-8 | TRBD2
TGTGCCAGCAGTTCATCCGGGACAGCTGGCTACACCTTC | CASSSSGTAGYTF | once | TRBJ1-2 | TRBV12-3/TRBV12-4 | TRBD1
TGTGCCAGCAGCGAACAGGGAACAGCTAACTACGAGCAGTACTTC | CASSEQGTANYEQYF | NA | TRBJ2-7 | TRBV9 | NA
TGTGCCAGCAGCGCCCGAACAGGGATCGGTGAAAAACTGTTTTTT | CASSARTGIGEKLFF | once | TRBJ1-4 | TRBV9 | NA
TGTGCCAGCAGCTTAGAGGTTAGATTTAATGAGCAGTTCTTC | CASSLEVRFNEQFF | NA | TRBJ2-1 | TRBV11-2 | NA
TGCGCCAGCAGCCGACTAGGCTCCCACGAGCAGTACTTC | CASSRLGSHEQYF | NA | TRBJ2-7 | TRBV5-1 | NA
TGCGCCAGCAGCCAAGATCTTGGTGGACTAGCGGGAGCACCTGAGCAGTTCTTC | CASSQDLGGLAGAPEQFF | NA | TRBJ2-1 | TRBV4-1 | TRBD2
TGTGCCAGCAGCTTAGGGGAGGGGTCTCATCACGAGCAGTACTTC | CASSLGEGSHHEQYF | NA | TRBJ2-7 | TRBV7-3 | TRBD2
TGTGCCAGCAGTTTGCAGGGGGAAGGTGGCTACACCTTC | CASSLQGEGGYTF | NA | TRBJ1-2 | TRBV27 | TRBD1
TGTGCCAGCTCAAACAGGGGTCAGCTTCACAATGAGCAGTTCTTC | CASSNRGQLHNEQFF | NA | TRBJ2-1 | TRBV18 | TRBD1
TGTGCCAGCAGCTCGAACAGGGGAGCCTACGAGCAGTACTTC | CASSSNRGAYEQYF | NA | TRBJ2-7 | TRBV7-8 | TRBD1
TGTGCCAGCAGAGCCCGGACAGCGAGCTCCTACAATGAGCAGTTCTTC | CASRARTASSYNEQFF | NA | TRBJ2-1 | TRBV5-4 | NA
TGTGCCAGCAGCCCCGGGGAGGGCACAGATACGCAGTATTTT | CASSPGEGTDTQYF | NA | TRBJ2-3 | TRBV3-1/TRBV3-2 | NA
TGTGCCAGCCTGGGGCAGTCCTATAATTCACCCCTCCACTTT | CASLGQSYNSPLHF | many | TRBJ1-6 | TRBV24-1 | NA